The 20 T cell receptor beta chains in this list originate from one sample, sequenced in a study of T cell responses to AZD1222 COVID-19 vaccine (dated by TCRdb to the early 2020s). To prepare the library, the immunoSEQ multiplex PCR assay was applied. In its TCRdb copy, this immuneACCESS table keeps in-frame sequences only and misses some clones. Where compared with another copy, unresolved V genes explain less than half of these, and the others have no known cause. This sample gives some 170,000 clones in total; about 87% of them show up just once. In total, the top ten clones hold about 4.3% of the sample. The meaning of the sample's time point label: about 28 days (+/-7) after the second vaccine dose. Sample treatment or condition, as interpreted from the label and publication: meningococcal conjugate vaccine given as trial control. This sample comprised peripheral blood, obtained 28 days after the second dose of the MenACWY control vaccine. Receptors were obtained from an adult who received the MenACWY meningococcal vaccine as a control.

This rearrangement joins TRBV4-3 to TRBJ1-2; D gene ambiguous. Germline V gene data show CDR1 as LGHNA and CDR2 as YSLEER. CDR3 length: 15 amino acids. Trimming shortened V by 0 bases and J by 4 bases, and 12 bases separated the two germline ends. The CDR3 region has the DNA TGCGCCAGCAGCCAAGATAGGGTGCTGCCCTATGGCTACACCTTC. Its translation is CASSQDRVLPYGYTF.

This chain uses TRBV3-1 (or the pseudogene TRBV3-2) with TRBJ1-6; unclear D gene. V gave up 3 bases and J gave up 7 bases, with 7 bases separating them. The germline V gene encodes CDR1 LGHDT and CDR2 YNNKEL (reference sequence). The CDR3 sequence is 13 residues long. The chain's CDR3 is CASSHARNSPLHF. In DNA form, the CDR3 reads TGTGCCAGCAGCCATGCCCGGAATTCACCCCTCCACTTT.

V and J are TRBV30 and TRBJ2-5; possible D gene TRBD2, 6 bases. The CDR3 has 13 residues. Trimming took off 7 bases at V and 4 bases at J, with 16 bases between the two ends. From germline, CDR1 is GTSNPN and CDR2 SVGIG (reference sequence). The CDR3 is CAFESGGGETQYF. Written as DNA, the CDR3 is TGTGCCTTCGAGTCCGGGGGTGGAGAGACCCAGTACTTC.

V and J are TRBV28 and TRBJ1-2; D call uncertain. Trimming stripped 11 bases from V and 4 bases from J, with 17 bases between. Germline V gives CDR1 MDHEN, CDR2 SYDVKM. This CDR3 is 13 amino acids long. In DNA, the CDR3 is TGTGCCTGGGGTAGGGAGCTAGGCTATGGCTACACCTTC. Translated: CAWGRELGYGYTF.

DNA of the CDR3: TGCGCCAGCACCGGGGACAGAGCCGCCTATGGCTACACCTTC. Its protein is CASTGDRAAYGYTF. The V gene is TRBV10-2, the J gene TRBJ1-2, with 7 bases that match TRBD1. Germline trimming cut 7 bases from V and 4 bases from J; bases unmatched to any gene: 9. The germline CDR1 and CDR2 sequences are WSHSY and SAAADI. The CDR3 has 14 residues.

This chain joins TRBV7-2 and TRBJ2-5; 7 bases are a match to TRBD2. The ends lost 5 bases at V and 2 bases at J; junction bases unmatched: 11. Germline lookup yields CDR1 SGHTA and CDR2 FQGNSA. The CDR3 totals 16 residues. The CDR3: CASSPGVQRDQETQYF. CDR3 DNA sequence: TGTGCCAGCAGCCCGGGGGTCCAGCGGGATCAAGAGACCCAGTACTTC.

This sequence joins TRBV29-1 and TRBJ1-2; D gene ambiguous. V lost 2 bases and J lost 10, with 14 bases in between. Germline V gene data show CDR1 as SQVTM and CDR2 as ANQGSEA. The CDR3 totals 12 residues. The CDR3 spells CSVEPPSSVYTF. Written as DNA, the CDR3 is TGCAGCGTTGAACCCCCGTCCTCGGTCTACACCTTC.

The V gene is TRBV3-1 (or the pseudogene TRBV3-2), the J gene TRBJ2-7; no definite D call. CDR1 and CDR2 from the germline V gene are LGHDT and YNNKEL (reference sequence). The CDR3 is 13 residues long. V was shortened by 0 bases and J by 5 bases, with 8 bases between the two germline ends. The CDR3 is CASSQDLGHEQYF. In DNA form, the CDR3 reads TGTGCCAGCAGCCAAGATCTAGGGCACGAGCAGTACTTC.

This sequence joins TRBV6-4 and TRBJ2-4; 11 bases are a match to TRBD1. J gave up 2 bases and V 6 bases, and 6 bases lay outside the gene matches. CDR1 MRHNA and CDR2 SNTAGT come from the germline V gene. This CDR3 contains 16 residues. The CDR3 loop is CASSDWTGGSKNIQYF. Written as DNA, the CDR3 is TGTGCCAGCAGCGATTGGACAGGGGGCTCCAAAAACATTCAGTACTTC.

This clone has just one count. The CDR3 DNA follows: TGTGCCAGCAGTGAACTGGGGAGGACAGGGGGCTACGAGCAGTACTTC. Protein: CASSELGRTGGYEQYF. This rearrangement joins TRBV25-1 to TRBJ2-7; 10 nucleotides match TRBD1. The CDR3 consists of 16 residues. CDR1 MGHDK and CDR2 SYGVNS come from the germline V gene. V was clipped by 2 bases and J by 3 bases; unmatched bases: 7.

The V and J genes are TRBV5-1 and TRBJ2-7, with a possible D match to TRBD1 (6 bases). CDR3 length equals 13 residues. Germline lookup yields CDR1 SGHRS and CDR2 YFSETQ. Trimming took 4 bases from V and 2 from J, leaving 10 bases between them. CDR3 sequence reads: CASSARTAYEQYF. DNA of the CDR3: TGCGCCAGCAGCGCCCGGACAGCCTACGAGCAGTACTTC. Variable domain in full (rest from reference TRBV5-1 and TRBJ2-7): KAGVTQTPRYLIKTRGQQVTLSCSPISGHRSVSWYQQTPGQGLQFLFEYFSETQRNKGNFPGRFSGRQFSNSRSEMNVSTLELGDSALYLCASSARTAYEQYFGPGTRLTVT.

The chain links TRBV7-9 to TRBJ1-6; 7 nucleotides match TRBD1. After removal of 4 bases from V and 9 bases from J, the junction contained 6 bases not matched to a gene. CDR1 SEHNR and CDR2 FQNEAQ come from the germline V gene (reference sequence). The CDR3 extends over 14 amino acids. The CDR3 here is CASSSNTGASPLHF. The CDR3 coding sequence is TGTGCCAGCAGCTCCAATACAGGGGCTTCACCCCTCCACTTT.

The V gene is TRBV7-9, the J gene TRBJ2-7, with D possibly TRBD1 on 7 matching bases. Trimming shortened V by 5 bases and J by 3 bases, and 20 bases separated the two germline ends. The CDR3 totals 16 residues. The germline V gene has CDR1 SEHNR and CDR2 FQNEAQ (reference sequence). The CDR3 here is CASSPGGGTRIYEQYF. CDR3 coding DNA: TGTGCCAGCAGCCCTGGAGGGGGCACCAGGATCTACGAGCAGTACTTC.

The chain's CDR3 is CASSLEKHQPQHF. The CDR3 region has the DNA TGTGCCAGCAGCTTAGAGAAGCATCAGCCCCAGCATTTT. The chain is built from TRBV7-2 and TRBJ1-5; D remains ambiguous. Trimming removed 1 base from V and 5 bases from J, with 6 bases in between. CDR1 and CDR2 from the germline V gene are SGHTA and FQGNSA. The CDR3 extends over 13 amino acids.

The rearrangement links TRBV6-4 to TRBJ1-1; D remains unclear. Per the germline V gene, CDR1 is MRHNA and CDR2 is SNTAGT. The CDR3 extends over 14 amino acids. V lost 5 bases to trimming and J lost 4 bases, with 14 bases between them. CDR3 sequence reads: CASSMTGTGTEAFF. The CDR3 DNA is TGTGCCAGCAGTATGACGGGTACGGGCACTGAAGCTTTCTTT.

The chain has TRBV24-1 and TRBJ2-2, with unresolved D. Germline CDR1 is KGHDR and CDR2 is SFDVKD. The CDR3 runs to 14 residues. V was trimmed by 7 bases and J by 0 bases, leaving 8 bases between them. CDR3 residues: CATSRFSNTGELFF. CDR3 nucleotide sequence: TGTGCCACCAGCAGGTTCTCGAACACCGGGGAGCTGTTTTTT.

The chain uses TRBV27 and TRBJ1-4; 7 bases match TRBD1. In germline, CDR1 is MNHEY, CDR2 SMNVEV (reference sequence). There are 15 residues in the CDR3. With V trimmed by 8 bases and J by 8 bases, 14 bases remained unmatched. CDR3 sequence (DNA): TGTGCCAGCGCCCTCAGGGGGAGGGGGGGCGAAAAACTGTTTTTT. Encoded protein: CASALRGRGGEKLFF.

The V call is TRBV28, the J call TRBJ2-3, with TRBD2 matching 7 bases. The CDR3 contains 15 residues. J gave up 6 bases and V 7 bases, and 13 bases lay outside the gene matches. Per germline, CDR1 MDHEN and CDR2 SYDVKM. For the CDR3, the DNA is TGTGCCAGCACGACCCCCCTGGGAGGGGTGGATACGCAGTATTTT. Translating it yields CASTTPLGGVDTQYF.

V is TRBV27 and J is TRBJ1-6; D call uncertain. The V gene lost 2 bases and the J gene lost 16 bases, with 12 bases spanning the gap. The CDR3 is 12 amino acids. Germline V CDR1 and CDR2: MNHEY, SMNVEV (reference sequence). CDR3 sequence (DNA): TGTGCCAGCAGTTTACTGATTGGGTCGCTCCACTTT. Translating gives CASSLLIGSLHF.

J is TRBJ2-2 and V is TRBV4-3; D is unresolved. The germline V gene encodes CDR1 LGHNA and CDR2 YSLEER. The CDR3 has 16 amino acids. Trimming took 3 bases from V and 7 from J, leaving 18 bases between them. The CDR3 loop is CASSQVPALVGGELFF. The CDR3 DNA is TGCGCCAGCAGCCAGGTGCCCGCCCTTGTGGGCGGGGAGCTGTTTTTT.